These T cell receptor beta chains were read from a single sample in a study of blood T cell repertoires in COVID-19. Sequenced by immunoSEQ multiplex PCR; TCRdb stores in-frame clones only, minus some. This repertoire shows about 150,000 clones, 86% found once; its top ten account for roughly 4.1%. The material sequenced was peripheral blood. The source is a woman between 65 and 79 years old with acute or convalescent COVID-19. CDR3s include the opening cysteine and the closing phenylalanine or tryptophan. A D gene is named only where the DNA matches it firmly. Clone size is stated in some rows and not others, as once, few, many or a class when expanded.

>.|TRBJ1-1|TRBV5-1|.
CASSSRQEVNTEAFF
TGCGCCAGCAGCTCTAGACAGGAGGTGAACACTGAAGCTTTCTTT
>.|TRBJ1-5|TRBV6-6|.
CASSYGSEPQHF
TGTGCCAGCAGTTACGGGAGCGAGCCCCAGCATTTT
>TRBD1|TRBJ1-4|TRBV27|.
CASKRAGGNEKLFF
TGTGCCAGCAAGAGGGCAGGGGGTAATGAAAAACTGTTTTTT
>.|TRBJ1-6|TRBV10-3|few
CAIRQDSTGTPLHF
TGTGCCATCAGACAAGACTCAACAGGGACACCCCTCCACTTT
>TRBD1|TRBJ1-4|TRBV20-1|.
CSAGQAEKLFF
TGCAGTGCTGGACAGGCTGAAAAACTGTTTTTT
>.|TRBJ2-1|TRBV20-1|.
CSASSGGQGNEQFF
TGCAGTGCTAGTAGTGGGGGCCAGGGAAATGAGCAGTTCTTC
>TRBD1|TRBJ2-3|TRBV7-2|few
CASSRNWDRVIDTQYF
TGTGCCAGCAGCCGTAACTGGGACAGGGTGATAGATACGCAGTATTTT
>.|TRBJ2-1|TRBV7-9|.
CASSSGVAEQFF
TGTGCCAGCAGCTCCGGGGTGGCTGAGCAGTTCTTC
>.|TRBJ1-1|TRBV5-1|once
CASSLKSDMSNTEAFF
TGCGCCAGCAGCTTGAAGTCCGACATGTCGAACACTGAAGCTTTCTTT
>TRBD2|TRBJ2-2|TRBV7-3|.
CASSRTSGNTGELFF
TGTGCCAGCAGCAGGACTAGCGGGAACACCGGGGAGCTGTTTTTT
>TRBD1|TRBJ1-4|TRBV27|.
CASRRTGTNEKLFF
TGTGCCAGCAGAAGGACAGGGACTAATGAAAAACTGTTTTTT
>TRBD1|TRBJ2-1|TRBV19|.
CASSTGGRPGNEQFF
TGTGCCAGTAGTACAGGGGGCCGTCCGGGCAATGAGCAGTTCTTC
>TRBD2|TRBJ2-2|TRBV6-5|.
CASSYSGGTNTGELFF
TGTGCCAGCAGTTACTCGGGGGGGACGAACACCGGGGAGCTGTTTTTT
>.|TRBJ1-4|TRBV12-3/TRBV12-4|.
CASQRTTGRFAVF
TGTGCCAGCCAGAGAACGACAGGTCGGTTCGCGGTTTTT
>.|TRBJ1-6|TRBV5-1|.
CASSVKESAYNSPLHF
TGCGCCAGCAGCGTAAAAGAGAGCGCCTATAATTCACCCCTCCACTTT
>.|TRBJ1-4|TRBV6-6|.
CASTNTPDRREKLFF
TGTGCCAGCACCAATACCCCGGACAGAAGGGAAAAACTGTTTTTT
>.|TRBJ1-3|TRBV6-2/TRBV6-3|.
CASSYTGGAGNTIYF
TGTGCCAGCAGTTACACCGGGGGAGCTGGAAACACCATATATTTT
>.|TRBJ1-4|TRBV6-1|.
CASSEYLTGINEKLFF
TGTGCCAGCAGTGAATATTTAACAGGGATCAATGAAAAACTGTTTTTT
>TRBD2|TRBJ2-7|TRBV18|.
CASSPSAGSYEQYF
TGTGCCAGCTCACCATCAGCGGGGTCCTACGAGCAGTACTTC
>.|TRBJ1-2|TRBV3-1/TRBV3-2|.
CASSPRDIPNYGYTF
TGTGCCAGCAGCCCACGGGACATCCCTAACTATGGCTACACCTTC
>TRBD1|TRBJ1-4|TRBV30|.
CAWRRTGVPNEKLFF
TGTGCCTGGAGAAGGACAGGGGTCCCTAATGAAAAACTGTTTTTT
>.|TRBJ1-2|TRBV6-1|once
CASSDIRGFYGYTF
TGTGCCAGCAGTGATATTCGGGGGTTCTATGGCTACACCTTC
>TRBD2|TRBJ2-5|TRBV7-2|.
CASSQGLAGGQETQYF
TGTGCCAGCAGCCAGGGACTAGCGGGGGGGCAAGAGACCCAGTACTTC